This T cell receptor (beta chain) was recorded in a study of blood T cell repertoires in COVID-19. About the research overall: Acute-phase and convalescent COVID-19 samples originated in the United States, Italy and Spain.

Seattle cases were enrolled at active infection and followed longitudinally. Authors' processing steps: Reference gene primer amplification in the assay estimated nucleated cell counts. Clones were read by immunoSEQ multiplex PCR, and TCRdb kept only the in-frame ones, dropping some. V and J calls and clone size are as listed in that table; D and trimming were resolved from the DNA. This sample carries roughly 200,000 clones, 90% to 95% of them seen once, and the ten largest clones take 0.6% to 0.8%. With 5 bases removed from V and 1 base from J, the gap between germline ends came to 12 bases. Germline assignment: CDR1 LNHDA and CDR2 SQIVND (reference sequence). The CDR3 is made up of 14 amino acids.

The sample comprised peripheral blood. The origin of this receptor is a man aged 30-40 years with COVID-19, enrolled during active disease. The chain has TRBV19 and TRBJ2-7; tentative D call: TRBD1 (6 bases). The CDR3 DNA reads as TGTGCCAGTAGTTCCCGGACAGAATCCTACGAGCAGTACTTC. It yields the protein CASSSRTESYEQYF.